This T cell receptor beta chain stems from a study of T cell responses to AZD1222 COVID-19 vaccine. Notes on this clone: The antigen is unknown.

Sequencing was performed with immunoSEQ multiplex PCR; in TCRdb, only in-frame clones are kept and a portion is missing. This table holds 100,000 to 150,000 clones, 75% to 95% found once. This CDR3 has 17 residues. In germline, CDR1 is LGHNA, CDR2 YNFKEQ. V was shortened by 0 bases and J by 1 base, with 14 bases between the two germline ends. Study-level findings and limits: Most donors were white British, females outnumbered males, and clonal diversity was possibly underestimated.

The TCR was taken from an adult in good health. This chain uses TRBV4-2 with TRBJ2-3; weak D call: TRBD1 (5 bases). The sample consisted of peripheral blood, taken on day 0 of AZD1222 vaccination. The CDR3 region has the DNA TGTGCCAGCAGCCAAGAGTTCAGGGTAGTGGGCACAGATACGCAGTATTTT. Translating it yields CASSQEFRVVGTDTQYF.